One sample yielded the 2 T cell receptor beta chains listed below, sequenced in a study of T cell repertoires in cytomegalovirus infection. No antigen is known for these receptors. TCRdb re-called the reads with MiXCR, one entry per CDR3 protein. This table holds some 920,000 distinct CDR3 sequences, roughly 30% found once. The sample consisted of cultured CD8+ T cells from PBMCs, taken from culture after CMV antigen stimulation. The receptors shown here come from a human donor in good health (CMV status not recorded). Some clones in this sample may be carry-over from other donors' samples.

This clonotype appeared a few times. The rearrangement links TRBV7-9 to TRBJ1-5; D is perhaps TRBD1 (6 bases). CDR1 SEHNR and CDR2 FQNEAQ come from the germline V gene (reference sequence). The V end lost 6 bases, the J end lost 11 bases, and 14 bases lay between the germline ends. The CDR3 sequence is 12 residues long. The CDR3 sequence: CASSTGNRAQHF. Here the CDR3 DNA reads TGTGCCAGCAGTACAGGGAACAGGGCCCAGCATTTT.

The chain uses TRBV3-1 and TRBJ2-1, with D unclear. Per the germline V gene, CDR1 is LGHDT and CDR2 is YNNKEL (reference sequence). The V end was cut by 0 bases, the J end by 7 bases, with 7 bases between. The CDR3 has 13 amino acids. Here the CDR3 DNA reads TGTGCCAGCAGCCAAGAATGGCCAAATGAGCAGTTCTTC. It specifies CASSQEWPNEQFF.